This TCR beta chain came from a study of graft-versus-host responses after intestinal transplantation. At the level of the study: Once they had received anti-thymocyte globulin induction, all recipients took tacrolimus and steroids for around 3 years. Study results and caveats: GvH clones detected in recipient marrow included some appearing first in ileum or blood.

Assay used: immunoSEQ multiplex PCR; TCRdb lists only in-frame clones, some missing. The sample lists fewer than 120,000 clones; about 94% were seen once. As to this clone: Its specificity is not known.

The length of the CDR3 is 14 residues. CDR1 GTSNPN and CDR2 SVGIG come from the germline V gene (reference sequence). V trimming: 0 bases; J trimming: 5 bases; junction bases outside the gene matches: 6. This sequence joins TRBV30 and TRBJ1-1, with 7 bases identical to TRBD1. The source material was unstimulated CD8+ T cells sorted from spleen or lymph node cells, sampled before intestinal transplant. This TCR was recovered from a human donor who received an intestinal transplant. In DNA, the CDR3 is TGTGCCTGGAGTGTACTCAGGGGGTTTACTGAAGCTTTCTTT. Translation: CAWSVLRGFTEAFF. The full variable domain, with the rest looked up from reference TRBV30 and TRBJ1-1, is SQTIHQWPATLVQPVGSPLSLECTVEGTSNPNLYWYRQAAGRGLQLLFYSVGIGQISSEVPQNLSASRPQDRQFILSSKKLLLSDSGFYLCAWSVLRGFTEAFFGQGTRLTVV.